This is a list of T cell receptor beta chains from one sample in a study of blood T cell repertoires in COVID-19. Produced via immunoSEQ multiplex PCR; TCRdb's table is partial and in-frame only. The table includes roughly 260,000 clones, about nine tenths detected once. Sequenced sample: peripheral blood. The source is a woman aged 25 to 39 with COVID-19, enrolled during active disease. CDR3s include the opening cysteine and the closing phenylalanine or tryptophan. Fields, in order: V gene, J gene, D gene, clone size, CDR3 DNA, CDR3 protein. The D gene is left open where the match is weak. Only part of the rows carry a size: once, few, many, or a class if the clone is expanded.

TRBV30	TRBJ2-7	TRBD2	NA	TGTGCCTGGAGTGTTGGCGGGAGGTCCTACGAGCAGTACTTC	CAWSVGGRSYEQYF
TRBV4-3	TRBJ2-1	TRBD2	NA	TGCGCCAGCAGCCAAGATAGACTAGCGGGGGTATACAATGAGCAGTTCTTC	CASSQDRLAGVYNEQFF
TRBV6-5	TRBJ1-3	TRBD1	NA	TGTGCCAGCAGTTACTCCGGACAGGGGGGCTACACCATATATTTT	CASSYSGQGGYTIYF
TRBV25-1	TRBJ2-7	NA	few	TGTGCCAGCAGTGAAACAGGGTTGTACGAGCAGTACTTC	CASSETGLYEQYF
TRBV9	TRBJ2-7	TRBD2	NA	TGTGCCAGCAGCATCCTAGCGGGAGGGGGCGAGCAGTACTTC	CASSILAGGGEQYF
TRBV27	TRBJ2-1	TRBD1	NA	TGTGCCAGCAGTCGACCGTGGGACAGGGGTTACAATGAGCAGTTCTTC	CASSRPWDRGYNEQFF
TRBV10-3	TRBJ2-7	TRBD1	NA	TGTGCCATCAGATTCGACAGGGGGGACTACGAGCAGTACTTC	CAIRFDRGDYEQYF
TRBV21-1	TRBJ1-4	NA	NA	TGTGCCAGCAGCAAAAATGTGGGGATCCCGGGGGGTTTTTTTGAAAAACTGTTTTTT	CASSKNVGIPGGFFEKLFF
TRBV28	TRBJ1-5	NA	NA	TGTGCCAGCACTCAGCGACCGATCAATCAGCCCCAGCATTTT	CASTQRPINQPQHF
TRBV6-6	TRBJ1-3	NA	NA	TGTGCCAGCAGTCCGAGGAACCCCTCTGGAAACACCATATATTTT	CASSPRNPSGNTIYF
TRBV11-2	TRBJ2-3	NA	few	TGTGCCAGCAGCTCGGGAGATACGCAGTATTTT	CASSSGDTQYF
TRBV19	TRBJ1-5	NA	NA	TGTGCCAGTAGTATCCTGGCAGATAATCAGCCCCAGCATTTT	CASSILADNQPQHF
TRBV2	TRBJ1-2	NA	NA	TGTGCCAGCAGTGAAGAGAGTAAGGGCTACACCTTC	CASSEESKGYTF
TRBV2	TRBJ2-7	NA	NA	TGTGCCAGCAGTCCAGGACTTCCCTACGAGCAGTACTTC	CASSPGLPYEQYF
TRBV18	TRBJ1-3	NA	few	TGTGCCAGCTCACCCAATACAGGGTCTGGAAACACCATATATTTT	CASSPNTGSGNTIYF
TRBV29-1	TRBJ1-2	TRBD1	once	TGCAGCGGAGGACAGGGAGGTGGCTACACCTTC	CSGGQGGGYTF
TRBV18	TRBJ2-2	TRBD1	NA	TGTGCCAGCTCAATGACGAGGGGGCCGAACACCGGGGAGCTGTTTTTT	CASSMTRGPNTGELFF
TRBV28	TRBJ1-5	NA	few	TGTGCCAGCAGTTTCTTGCCTTTCTCAGGTCAGCCCCAGCATTTT	CASSFLPFSGQPQHF
TRBV5-4	TRBJ1-6	NA	NA	TGTGCCAGCAGTTCGGGACAATCTTACTCACCCCTCCACTTT	CASSSGQSYSPLHF
TRBV25-1	TRBJ1-1	NA	NA	TGTGCCAGCACCCAAGCCCTGAACACTGAAGCTTTCTTT	CASTQALNTEAFF
TRBV18	TRBJ2-7	TRBD1	NA	TGTGCCAGCTCACCACCGGACAGGGTACCCTACGAGCAGTACTTC	CASSPPDRVPYEQYF
TRBV7-9	TRBJ1-1	NA	NA	TGTGCCAGCAGCTCCAGCGGCACCCGAGGGTTCGGTTTCTTT	CASSSSGTRGFGFF
TRBV6-2/TRBV6-3	TRBJ2-3	NA	NA	TGTGCCAGCAGTTACCGACCCCCAGGGGAAGCAGATACGCAGTATTTT	CASSYRPPGEADTQYF
TRBV15	TRBJ1-1	NA	once	TGTGCCACCAGAGGGTCCAGGGAGGACACTGAAGCTTTCTTT	CATRGSREDTEAFF